What follows are 15 T cell receptor beta chains derived from one specimen sequenced in a study of identical twins. TCRdb itself ran the 5' RACE reads through MiXCR, one entry per CDR3 protein. The data hold some 240,000 distinct CDR3 sequences, with 10% to 13% observed a single time. Source material: memory T cells sorted from blood. The receptors were gathered from a man aged 50 to 60 in good health.

This clonotype occurred a few times. The V call is TRBV4-3, the J call TRBJ2-2; 7 positions agree with TRBD2. V was pared by 3 bases and J by 4 bases, with 5 bases of the junction left unmatched. This CDR3 spans 15 amino acids. Germline V gene data show CDR1 as LGHNA and CDR2 as YSLEER. The CDR3 nucleotides read TGCGCCAGCAGCCAGGAACTAGCGTTCACCGGGGAGCTGTTTTTT. Translated, it gives CASSQELAFTGELFF.

In its sample, this clonotype was seen once. This chain connects TRBV20-1 to TRBJ1-6; 9 bases map to TRBD1. Per germline, CDR1 DFQATT and CDR2 SNEGSKA (reference sequence). Trimming removed 5 bases from V and 10 bases from J; junction bases left unmatched: 18. This CDR3 has 17 residues. The CDR3 region has the DNA TGCAGTGCTGAGACCCGGTTCCCGGGACAGGGATCGTCACCCCTCCACTTT. Amino acid sequence: CSAETRFPGQGSSPLHF.

The chain links TRBV28 to TRBJ2-4; D unclear. V lost 6 bases, J lost 0 bases, and 12 bases lay in between. The CDR3 is 15 amino acids. The germline V gene has CDR1 MDHEN and CDR2 SYDVKM. The CDR3 nucleotides read TGTGCCAGCAGGTCTGAAAACCTAGCCAAAAACATTCAGTACTTC. Encoded protein: CASRSENLAKNIQYF.

At least ten counts were recorded for this clonotype. The gene calls are TRBV11-2 and TRBJ2-4; D tentatively reads TRBD1 or TRBD2 (5 bases each). This CDR3 spans 15 amino acids. V lost 6 bases and J lost 7, with 19 bases in between. Germline V gene sequence: CDR1 SGHAT, CDR2 FQNNGV. DNA for the CDR3: TGTGCCAGCAGACACCCTGGGGGTAGATCGAACATTCAGTACTTC. Protein sequence: CASRHPGGRSNIQYF.

J is TRBJ1-4 and V is TRBV20-1; the match to TRBD1 covers 8 bases. Germline V gene lookup returns CDR1 DFQATT and CDR2 SNEGSKA (reference sequence). The length of the CDR3 is 15 residues. Trimming at V came to 5 bases and at J to 3 bases, leaving 8 bases not matched to a gene. CDR3 protein: CSARTQGASNEKLFF. The CDR3 DNA reads as TGCAGTGCTCGAACTCAGGGGGCTTCTAATGAAAAACTGTTTTTT.

This clonotype has ten or more counts. This chain links TRBV20-1 with TRBJ2-3; 7 positions match TRBD1. CDR1 is DFQATT and CDR2 is SNEGSKA in the germline V gene (reference sequence). J lost 3 bases, V lost 4 bases, and 7 bases had no gene match. The CDR3 sequence is 14 residues long. The CDR3 sequence: CSATEQGRTDTQYF. CDR3 DNA sequence: TGCAGTGCTACGGAACAGGGGAGAACAGATACGCAGTATTTT.

This clonotype was picked up a small number of times. The chain is built from TRBV30 and TRBJ1-6; D uncertain. The germline CDR1 and CDR2 sequences are GTSNPN and SVGIG (reference sequence). Trimming cost V 4 bases and J 5 bases, with 9 bases left between them. The CDR3 has 13 amino acids. The CDR3 protein is CAWNEVDNSPLHF. The CDR3, as DNA: TGTGCCTGGAACGAGGTGGATAATTCACCCCTCCACTTT.

The table lists this clonotype with many counts. The chain uses TRBV20-1 and TRBJ2-1, with TRBD1 as a possible D gene (6 bases). CDR1 DFQATT and CDR2 SNEGSKA come from the germline V gene (reference sequence). The ends were cut back, 2 bases at V and 1 base at J, with 9 bases in the middle. The CDR3 extends over 14 amino acids. The CDR3 region has the DNA TGCAGTGCTAGAAGGGACACGTCCTACAATGAGCAGTTCTTC. Encoded protein: CSARRDTSYNEQFF.

This clonotype appeared a few times. This chain joins TRBV6-5 and TRBJ2-7, with 8 bases matching TRBD2. Germline V gene sequence: CDR1 MNHEY, CDR2 SVGAGI. V shed 0 bases and J 4 bases; nucleotides not matched to a gene: 5. This CDR3 spans 15 amino acids. The CDR3, as DNA: TGTGCCAGCAGTTACTCTGCTAGCGGGCAATACGAGCAGTACTTC. It translates to CASSYSASGQYEQYF.

This clonotype appeared many times. The rearrangement uses TRBV5-1 and TRBJ2-3; D unresolved. V was clipped by 0 bases and J by 2 bases, with 10 bases between them. The germline V gene encodes CDR1 SGHRS and CDR2 YFSETQ. CDR3 length: 15 amino acids. The CDR3 is CASSLGTVPTDTQYF. In DNA, the CDR3 is TGCGCCAGCAGCTTGGGTACAGTGCCCACAGATACGCAGTATTTT. The variable domain in full, completed from reference TRBV5-1 and TRBJ2-3, reads KAGVTQTPRYLIKTRGQQVTLSCSPISGHRSVSWYQQTPGQGLQFLFEYFSETQRNKGNFPGRFSGRQFSNSRSEMNVSTLELGDSALYLCASSLGTVPTDTQYFGPGTRLTVL.

This clonotype was seen a few times. V is TRBV4-1 and J is TRBJ2-4; TRBD2 might be the D (5 bases). The CDR3 spans 14 residues. Trimming cost V 0 bases and J 6 bases, with 9 bases left between them. Germline-derived CDR1 and CDR2 are MGHRA and YSYEKL. The CDR3 reads CASSQDSLANIQYF. In DNA, the CDR3 is TGCGCCAGCAGCCAAGATAGCCTAGCAAACATTCAGTACTTC.

The chain recombines TRBV6-2 or TRBV6-3 with TRBJ2-3, with D possibly matching TRBD2 (6 bases). The CDR3 sequence is 18 residues long. Germline V gives CDR1 MNHEY, CDR2 SVGEGT. The ends were cut back, 2 bases at V and 0 bases at J, with 18 bases in the middle. CDR3 sequence (DNA): TGTGCCAGCAGTTACGACCCACTAGCCGCTTTGAGCACAGATACGCAGTATTTT. Its translation is CASSYDPLAALSTDTQYF.

This clonotype was seen a handful of times. The chain links TRBV12-3 or TRBV12-4 to TRBJ1-4; 8 bases align to TRBD1. The CDR3 is 15 residues long. The trim removed 5 bases at V and 7 bases at J, leaving 9 bases unmatched. DNA for the CDR3: TGTGCCAGCAGTCCGACGACAGGGGTCGGTGAAAAACTGTTTTTT. Translated: CASSPTTGVGEKLFF.

This clonotype has only a few counts. In nucleotides, the CDR3 is TGCGCCAGCAGTGACGGGGACAGGGCCTACGAGCAGTACTTC. It yields the protein CASSDGDRAYEQYF. The chain recombines TRBV10-1 with TRBJ2-7, with 9 bases matching TRBD1. The CDR3 consists of 14 residues. CDR1 WNHNN and CDR2 SYGVQD come from the germline V gene (reference sequence). The trim removed 3 bases at V and 2 bases at J, leaving 2 bases unmatched.

This chain connects TRBV29-1 to TRBJ2-7, with D possibly matching TRBD2 (5 bases). V dropped 4 bases and J dropped 5 bases, with 12 bases sitting between them. Germline assignment: CDR1 SQVTM and CDR2 ANQGSEA. The CDR3 totals 12 residues. CDR3 amino acids: CSVGAGFDEQYF. The CDR3 DNA sequence: TGCAGCGTTGGGGCGGGTTTTGACGAGCAGTACTTC.